These 22 T cell receptor beta chains were sequenced from one sample in a study of T cells after yellow fever vaccination. MiXCR was run by TCRdb on the 5' RACE reads, yielding one entry per CDR3 protein. This table has about 550,000 distinct CDR3 sequences, 19% appearing once. The specimen was PBMCs, collected 15 days after the yellow fever booster vaccination. The receptors come from a man aged 25-40 years who received the YFV17D yellow fever vaccine.

This clonotype was found a few times. This chain joins TRBV5-1 and TRBJ2-1, with D possibly being TRBD2 (5 bases). Looked up from germline, CDR1 is SGHRS and CDR2 is YFSETQ. Deletions cut 4 bases from V and 8 bases from J, with 13 bases between. The CDR3 sequence is 13 residues long. CDR3 DNA: TGCGCCAGCAGCGTCTTAGCGAGTGATGAGCAGTTCTTC. Amino acid sequence: CASSVLASDEQFF.

This rearrangement joins TRBV29-1 to TRBJ2-5; weak D call: TRBD2 (6 bases). The germline V gene encodes CDR1 SQVTM and CDR2 ANQGSEA. V lost 5 bases and J 6 bases, leaving 10 bases between the germline ends. The CDR3 covers 11 residues. The CDR3 region has the DNA TGCAGCGTTCCGGGGGATAAGACCCAGTACTTC. Its protein product is CSVPGDKTQYF.

This clonotype was found a few times. The rearrangement uses TRBV7-2 and TRBJ1-5, with D tentatively TRBD1 (5 bases). Germline values: CDR1 SGHTA, CDR2 FQGNSA. The CDR3 covers 15 residues. Trimming shortened V by 2 bases and J by 4 bases, and 12 bases separated the two germline ends. The CDR3 loop is CASSLRAGPNQPQHF. The CDR3 region has the DNA TGTGCCAGCAGCTTAAGGGCAGGGCCGAATCAGCCCCAGCATTTT.

This clonotype has just a few counts. This chain uses TRBV7-9 with TRBJ2-7, with TRBD1 identical over 9 bases. Germline lookup yields CDR1 SEHNR and CDR2 FQNEAQ (reference sequence). The CDR3 length is 14 residues. V lost 2 bases and J lost 5; bases outside the gene matches: 4. For the CDR3, the DNA is TGTGCCAGCAGCTTAACAGGGGGCATAAACGAGCAGTACTTC. Protein product: CASSLTGGINEQYF.

V and J are TRBV6-5 and TRBJ2-1; D call uncertain. There are 16 residues in the CDR3. V gave up 1 base and J gave up 1 base, with 11 bases separating them. Germline CDR1 is MNHEY and CDR2 is SVGAGI. The CDR3 spells CASSYFTGQSYNEQFF. CDR3 nucleotide sequence: TGTGCCAGCAGTTACTTTACGGGTCAGTCCTACAATGAGCAGTTCTTC.

The table lists this clonotype with a few counts. The V and J genes are TRBV5-1 and TRBJ2-1, with 9 bases fitting TRBD2. The germline gives CDR1 SGHRS, CDR2 YFSETQ. This CDR3 is 17 amino acids long. V lost 0 bases to trimming and J lost 8 bases; unmatched junction nucleotides: 12. The CDR3 protein is CASSLGVSAGGSDEQFF. CDR3 coding DNA: TGCGCCAGCAGCTTGGGTGTATCGGCGGGAGGGAGCGATGAGCAGTTCTTC.

The V and J genes are TRBV6-5 and TRBJ2-1; 9 bases match TRBD2. Germline V CDR1 and CDR2: MNHEY, SVGAGI. V dropped 2 bases and J dropped 9; count of bases not matched to a gene: 5. The CDR3 totals 14 residues. The CDR3 loop reads CASSYEREVGEQFF. The CDR3 DNA sequence: TGTGCCAGCAGTTACGAGCGGGAGGTAGGTGAGCAGTTCTTC.

In this sample, this clonotype turned up a few times. This chain's CDR3 is CSARRPGLAGYEQFF. CDR3 DNA: TGCAGTGCTCGACGCCCGGGACTAGCAGGGTATGAGCAGTTCTTC. The chain is built from TRBV20-1 and TRBJ2-1, with 9 nucleotides matching TRBD2. The CDR3 consists of 15 residues. Germline V gives CDR1 DFQATT, CDR2 SNEGSKA (reference sequence). With 5 bases clipped from V and 8 bases from J, the junction kept 13 bases outside the gene matches.

This clonotype has more than one count but fewer than ten. J is TRBJ2-7 and V is TRBV7-8, with D maybe TRBD2 (5 bases). Germline V gives CDR1 SGHVS, CDR2 FQNEAQ. The V end was cut by 4 bases, the J end by 4 bases, with 14 bases between. CDR3 size: 14 residues. In DNA form, the CDR3 reads TGTGCCAGCAGCTCCGCCATAGAGGGTTACGAGCAGTACTTC. It encodes CASSSAIEGYEQYF.

The chain has TRBV7-2 and TRBJ1-1; no clear D gene. The CDR3 is 15 amino acids. V lost 0 bases and J lost 4, with 12 bases in between. Germline CDR1 and CDR2: SGHTA and FQGNSA. The CDR3 reads CASSLALFGATEAFF. CDR3 coding DNA: TGTGCCAGCAGCTTAGCTCTATTTGGCGCCACTGAAGCTTTCTTT.

This clonotype was detected only a few times. This chain uses TRBV12-3 or TRBV12-4 with TRBJ2-1; D may be TRBD1 (7 bases). The CDR3 runs to 15 residues. Trimming took off 1 base at V and 4 bases at J, with 11 bases between the two ends. CDR3 amino acids: CASSLGGTAYNEQFF. DNA for the CDR3: TGTGCCAGCAGTTTAGGCGGGACAGCTTACAATGAGCAGTTCTTC.

The J gene is TRBJ2-5, the V gene TRBV5-1; D may correspond to TRBD1 or TRBD2 (6 bases each). The CDR3 contains 15 residues. Trimming cost V 1 base and J 4 bases, with 14 bases left between them. In germline, CDR1 is SGHRS, CDR2 YFSETQ. This CDR3 reads CASSLSGAAPETQYF. In DNA form, the CDR3 reads TGCGCCAGCAGCTTGTCGGGGGCCGCCCCAGAGACCCAGTACTTC. Together with reference TRBV5-1 and TRBJ2-5, the CDR3 gives the full variable domain: KAGVTQTPRYLIKTRGQQVTLSCSPISGHRSVSWYQQTPGQGLQFLFEYFSETQRNKGNFPGRFSGRQFSNSRSEMNVSTLELGDSALYLCASSLSGAAPETQYFGPGTRLLVL.

This clonotype has just a few counts. The chain couples TRBV4-3 to TRBJ2-3; D is uncertain. Trimming pared 2 bases from V and 4 bases from J, leaving 10 bases between. This CDR3 is built from 14 residues. Per germline, CDR1 LGHNA and CDR2 YSLEER. DNA for the CDR3: TGCGCCAGCAGCCAACTTGGAAGTGCAGATACGCAGTATTTT. Amino acid sequence: CASSQLGSADTQYF.

CDR3 in amino acids: CASSHGRLTNEKLFF. For the CDR3, the DNA is TGTGCCAGCAGCCACGGGCGATTGACTAATGAAAAACTGTTTTTT. The V gene is TRBV7-2, the J gene TRBJ1-4; D is unclear. Germline CDR1 SGHTA, CDR2 FQGNSA. Between the trimmed V and J ends, which lost 5 bases and 2 bases, there was a span of 12 bases. This CDR3 comprises 15 residues.

This clonotype was seen more than once but under ten times. The rearrangement joins TRBV29-1 to TRBJ2-7; TRBD1 matches at 8 bases. The CDR3 length is 13 residues. CDR1 and CDR2 from the germline V gene are SQVTM and ANQGSEA. Trimming took 7 bases from V and 2 from J; bases not matched to a gene: 7. The DNA of the CDR3 is TGCAGCGCCGGACAGGGAGCGCCCTACGAGCAGTACTTC. This codes for CSAGQGAPYEQYF.

This clonotype was seen a handful of times. The chain recombines TRBV19 with TRBJ2-5; a weak D match, TRBD2 (6 bases). CDR1 is LNHDA and CDR2 is SQIVND in the germline V gene (reference sequence). Trimming stripped 2 bases from V and 1 base from J, with 8 bases between. The CDR3 runs to 14 residues. CDR3 protein: CASSIFGGQETQYF. The CDR3 DNA reads TGTGCCAGTAGTATATTCGGGGGCCAAGAGACCCAGTACTTC.

The chain links TRBV12-3 or TRBV12-4 to TRBJ2-5; no definite D call. Deletions cut 5 bases from V and 5 bases from J, with 9 bases between. There are 12 residues in the CDR3. CDR3 sequence reads: CASSDRWETQYF. CDR3 DNA sequence: TGTGCCAGCAGTGATCGTTGGGAGACCCAGTACTTC.

The V gene is TRBV4-3, the J gene TRBJ2-7; D perhaps matches TRBD1 (7 bases). V was clipped by 0 bases and J by 2 bases, with 20 bases between them. Germline V gives CDR1 LGHNA, CDR2 YSLEER. The CDR3 extends over 18 amino acids. CDR3 bases: TGCGCCAGCAGCCAAGAAAGGGAGGACAGGTTCGGAACCTACGAGCAGTACTTC. Translation gives CASSQEREDRFGTYEQYF.

This chain joins TRBV7-2 and TRBJ2-7; tentatively, D is TRBD1 (5 bases). Looked up from germline, CDR1 is SGHTA and CDR2 is FQGNSA. The ends were cut back, 3 bases at V and 6 bases at J, with 12 bases in the middle. The CDR3 runs 13 residues. The CDR3 nucleotides read TGTGCCAGCAGCTTCCAGGGAAGGCTCGAGCAGTACTTC. This encodes CASSFQGRLEQYF.

In its sample, this clonotype was seen a few times. V usage is TRBV6-1 and J usage is TRBJ2-3; D gene ambiguous. V was cut by 6 bases and J by 4 bases, with 17 bases left in between. CDR1 is MNHNS and CDR2 is SASEGT in the germline V gene. The CDR3 runs 15 residues. In DNA form, the CDR3 reads TGTGCCAGCAGCTCCCGGTTCGACATCTCAGATACGCAGTATTTT. Protein product: CASSSRFDISDTQYF.

This rearrangement joins TRBV28 to TRBJ2-3; D is unclear. The CDR3 sequence is 17 residues long. Per the germline V gene, CDR1 is MDHEN and CDR2 is SYDVKM. The ends were cut back, 4 bases at V and 0 bases at J, with 17 bases in the middle. The CDR3 loop reads CASSSYPGSSSTDTQYF. The CDR3 nucleotides are TGTGCCAGCAGTTCCTACCCCGGCTCCAGTAGCACAGATACGCAGTATTTT.

This clonotype was detected only a few times. Relative to the germline gene, one junction end is altered; a read error may explain this. The V gene is TRBV28, the J gene TRBJ2-7; no clear D gene. From germline, CDR1 is MDHEN and CDR2 SYDVKM. The CDR3 sequence is 11 residues long. The CDR3 is CASRLASEQYF. DNA for the CDR3: TGTGCCAGCCGTTTAGCATCCGAGCAGTACTTC.